This section outlines one T cell receptor beta chain sequence together with its context. What it binds is unknown. At one end the junction does not follow the germline gene, possibly because of a read error. The germline V gene encodes CDR1 SSHAT and CDR2 FNYEAQ (reference sequence). The CDR3 loop spans 13 amino acids. This sample is drawn from a study of early T cells in non-severe SARS-CoV-2 infection. Across the whole study: Whole-blood bulk RNA, unsorted, was sequenced, and chains were unpaired. Study observations and caveats: Matching results from VDJdb favored anti-spike CD8 responses, leaving private and CD4 specificities undetected.

Molecules of cDNA were individually given unique molecular identifiers that were attached to them. In TCRdb, the 5' RACE reads were re-called with MiXCR into one record per CDR3 protein. Counted here are around 58,000 distinct CDR3 sequences, around 8% occurring once; the ten biggest clones make up about 10%. The gene calls are TRBV7-7 and TRBJ2-7; the D gene is possibly TRBD1 (6 bases). The source material was whole blood, sampled at baseline. The clonotype originates from an adult who was a healthcare worker with PCR-confirmed SARS-CoV-2 infection or an uninfected control (not recorded which). The CDR3 bases are TGTGCTAGCAGCTTGGACAGCTCTTACGAGCAGTACTTC. Translating gives CASSLDSSYEQYF.